Listed below are T cell receptor beta chains from one sample, sequenced in a study of vaccination and CD4 T cells after COVID-19. TCRdb used MiXCR to reprocess the PCR reads, holding one entry per CDR3 protein. The sample records about 23,000 distinct CDR3 sequences, 58% being singletons. For these receptors, no antigen is known. The sample comprised CD4+ T cells from blood, cultured in vitro. These receptors originate from a human donor who had recovered from COVID-19. Both conserved end residues are part of each CDR3. Each record gives: J gene, clone size, CDR3 length, V gene, D gene, CDR3 protein, CDR3 DNA. The D gene is left open where the match is weak. The size of a clone is reported for some rows only, either as once, few or many, or as a class for expanded clones.

J gene: TRBJ1-2; clone size: -; CDR3 length: 13; V gene: TRBV19; D gene: TRBD1; CDR3 protein: CASQHRTGPGYTF; CDR3 DNA: TGTGCCAGCCAACATCGGACAGGGCCTGGCTACACCTTC
J gene: TRBJ1-1; clone size: -; CDR3 length: 11; V gene: TRBV12-3/TRBV12-4; D gene: -; CDR3 protein: CASSLRQEAFF; CDR3 DNA: TGTGCCAGCAGTCTGAGACAGGAAGCTTTCTTT
J gene: TRBJ2-3; clone size: -; CDR3 length: 16; V gene: TRBV7-2; D gene: -; CDR3 protein: CASTPGRLASTDTQYF; CDR3 DNA: TGTGCCAGCACCCCCGGTAGGCTAGCGAGCACAGATACGCAGTATTTT
J gene: TRBJ1-1; clone size: -; CDR3 length: 12; V gene: TRBV28; D gene: -; CDR3 protein: CASSLFQGKAFF; CDR3 DNA: TGTGCCAGCAGTTTATTTCAGGGTAAGGCTTTCTTT
J gene: TRBJ2-5; clone size: -; CDR3 length: 12; V gene: TRBV7-2; D gene: -; CDR3 protein: CASSFSPETQYF; CDR3 DNA: TGTGCCAGCAGCTTTTCCCCCGAGACCCAGTACTTC
J gene: TRBJ2-1; clone size: -; CDR3 length: 15; V gene: TRBV21-1; D gene: -; CDR3 protein: CASSNCKTGINEQFF; CDR3 DNA: TGTGCCAGCAGCAATTGTAAGACAGGGATCAATGAGCAGTTCTTC
J gene: TRBJ1-4; clone size: -; CDR3 length: 14; V gene: TRBV5-4; D gene: -; CDR3 protein: CASSLNPANEKLFF; CDR3 DNA: TGTGCCAGCAGCTTAAACCCGGCTAATGAAAAACTGTTTTTT
J gene: TRBJ2-7; clone size: few; CDR3 length: 15; V gene: TRBV6-1; D gene: -; CDR3 protein: CASSEALSDSYEQYF; CDR3 DNA: TGTGCCAGCAGTGAAGCTTTGTCGGACTCCTACGAGCAGTACTTC
J gene: TRBJ1-2; clone size: -; CDR3 length: 15; V gene: TRBV2; D gene: -; CDR3 protein: CASSRNPTWGYGYTF; CDR3 DNA: TGTGCCAGCAGTCGGAACCCCACTTGGGGCTATGGCTACACCTTC
J gene: TRBJ1-1; clone size: -; CDR3 length: 14; V gene: TRBV19; D gene: -; CDR3 protein: CASTSTVMNTEAFF; CDR3 DNA: TGTGCCAGTACTTCGACAGTTATGAACACTGAAGCTTTCTTT
J gene: TRBJ2-1; clone size: -; CDR3 length: 17; V gene: TRBV27; D gene: TRBD1; CDR3 protein: CASSALDRGVRGDEQFF; CDR3 DNA: TGTGCCAGCAGTGCCCTGGACAGGGGCGTTCGTGGAGATGAGCAGTTCTTC
J gene: TRBJ2-3; clone size: -; CDR3 length: 13; V gene: TRBV2; D gene: -; CDR3 protein: CASNSPKVDTQYF; CDR3 DNA: TGTGCCAGCAACTCCCCCAAGGTGGATACGCAGTATTTT
J gene: TRBJ1-2; clone size: -; CDR3 length: 15; V gene: TRBV6-2/TRBV6-3; D gene: TRBD1; CDR3 protein: CASSVAGTGLYGYTF; CDR3 DNA: TGTGCCAGCAGCGTTGCCGGGACAGGTCTTTATGGCTACACCTTC
J gene: TRBJ1-1; clone size: few; CDR3 length: 14; V gene: TRBV6-1; D gene: -; CDR3 protein: CASILPGTNTEAFF; CDR3 DNA: TGTGCCAGCATCCTCCCTGGGACGAACACTGAAGCTTTCTTT
J gene: TRBJ2-3; clone size: -; CDR3 length: 16; V gene: TRBV7-2; D gene: -; CDR3 protein: CASTRYGGKGTDTQYF; CDR3 DNA: TGTGCCAGCACCCGGTACGGCGGGAAGGGGACAGATACGCAGTATTTT
J gene: TRBJ2-7; clone size: -; CDR3 length: 13; V gene: TRBV12-3/TRBV12-4; D gene: -; CDR3 protein: CASSLARTGEQYF; CDR3 DNA: TGTGCCAGCAGTTTAGCGAGAACCGGGGAGCAGTACTTC
J gene: TRBJ2-1; clone size: -; CDR3 length: 16; V gene: TRBV7-9; D gene: TRBD2; CDR3 protein: CASSPRGLAGYNEQFF; CDR3 DNA: TGTGCCAGCAGCCCTAGAGGACTAGCGGGTTACAATGAGCAGTTCTTC
J gene: TRBJ2-4; clone size: -; CDR3 length: 16; V gene: TRBV7-2; D gene: -; CDR3 protein: CASSPEAQGAKNIQYF; CDR3 DNA: TGTGCCAGCAGCCCAGAGGCGCAGGGAGCCAAAAACATTCAGTACTTC
J gene: TRBJ1-3; clone size: -; CDR3 length: 15; V gene: TRBV7-3; D gene: -; CDR3 protein: CASSPIGSSGNTIYF; CDR3 DNA: TGTGCCAGCAGCCCGATCGGCAGCTCTGGAAACACCATATATTTT
J gene: TRBJ2-7; clone size: -; CDR3 length: 14; V gene: TRBV7-8; D gene: -; CDR3 protein: CASSTHRGGHEQYF; CDR3 DNA: TGTGCCAGCAGCACCCACAGGGGGGGGCACGAGCAGTACTTC
J gene: TRBJ1-1; clone size: -; CDR3 length: 14; V gene: TRBV20-1; D gene: -; CDR3 protein: CSARPGHLNTEAFF; CDR3 DNA: TGCAGTGCTAGACCGGGACACCTGAACACTGAAGCTTTCTTT
J gene: TRBJ2-7; clone size: -; CDR3 length: 15; V gene: TRBV12-3/TRBV12-4; D gene: TRBD2; CDR3 protein: CASSAGLAGAYEQYF; CDR3 DNA: TGTGCCAGCAGTGCTGGACTAGCGGGGGCCTACGAGCAGTACTTC
J gene: TRBJ1-1; clone size: -; CDR3 length: 15; V gene: TRBV9; D gene: -; CDR3 protein: CASSVVGGSATEAFF; CDR3 DNA: TGTGCCAGCAGCGTAGTAGGGGGGAGTGCCACTGAAGCTTTCTTT
J gene: TRBJ1-2; clone size: -; CDR3 length: 12; V gene: TRBV20-1; D gene: -; CDR3 protein: CSVDDGNYGYTF; CDR3 DNA: TGCAGTGTTGACGACGGAAACTATGGCTACACCTTC